This T cell receptor (beta chain) was sequenced during a study of cytomegalovirus exposure and HLA in healthy donors. Germline V lookup: CDR1 SGHRS, CDR2 YFSETQ. Trimming pared 4 bases from V and 0 bases from J, leaving 13 bases between. This CDR3 spans 15 amino acids. PCR employed 60 Vbeta and 13 Jbeta primers. The repertoire was sequenced with immunoSEQ multiplex PCR; TCRdb's copy has only in-frame clones and lacks some. The sample has 160,000 or so clones; 60% to 80% are singletons. Sequencing used PBMCs. This sequence originates from a male donor in good health and CMV-seronegative. The chain carries TRBV5-1 and TRBJ1-1, with D possibly matching TRBD1 (6 bases). In DNA, the CDR3 is TGCGCCAGCAGCCCCGACAGGACAATGAACACTGAAGCTTTCTTT. This sequence encodes CASSPDRTMNTEAFF.